The following is a TCR beta chain sequence with its context. This sample is part of a study of shared clonotypes between healthy human individuals. In the naive CD8 group, cells lacked CD45RO and were positively selected for CCR7, so terminally differentiated effector memory CD45RA+ cells were left out. The donor cohort consisted entirely of Caucasian adults residing in Nashville, Tennessee. Clones were sequenced by immunoSEQ multiplex PCR, and TCRdb holds only the in-frame ones, with some missing. The repertoire holds about 800,000 clones, with just over 95% as singletons. V was trimmed by 2 bases and J by 0 bases, leaving 8 bases between them. Germline-derived CDR1 and CDR2 are SGDLS and YYNGEE. The CDR3 runs 14 residues.

Sequenced input: naive CD8+ T cells sorted from blood. This TCR was recovered from a man under 40 in good health. The chain recombines TRBV9 with TRBJ1-1; no reliable D call. CDR3 in amino acids: CASSVGLMNTEAFF. The CDR3 DNA reads as TGTGCCAGCAGCGTCGGATTGATGAACACTGAAGCTTTCTTT.